The subject of this entry is one T cell receptor beta chain. One entry per CDR3 protein results from TCRdb running MiXCR on the PCR reads. The sample contains around 7,000 distinct CDR3 sequences, more than 25% of which appear only once. This sample was taken from a study of immune characterization of retroperitoneal liposarcoma. The CDR3 is 17 amino acids. Trimming left V 6 bases short and J 0 bases short, with 17 bases between. The germline V gene encodes CDR1 SGHVS and CDR2 FQNEAQ. The V gene is TRBV7-8, the J gene TRBJ1-4; D is perhaps TRBD1 (5 bases). The source is a male donor with retroperitoneal liposarcoma. Sample: blood. CDR3 DNA sequence: TGTGCCAGCAGTAGGGGCAGGGACCCACCAACTAATGAAAAACTGTTTTTT. Amino acid sequence: CASSRGRDPPTNEKLFF.